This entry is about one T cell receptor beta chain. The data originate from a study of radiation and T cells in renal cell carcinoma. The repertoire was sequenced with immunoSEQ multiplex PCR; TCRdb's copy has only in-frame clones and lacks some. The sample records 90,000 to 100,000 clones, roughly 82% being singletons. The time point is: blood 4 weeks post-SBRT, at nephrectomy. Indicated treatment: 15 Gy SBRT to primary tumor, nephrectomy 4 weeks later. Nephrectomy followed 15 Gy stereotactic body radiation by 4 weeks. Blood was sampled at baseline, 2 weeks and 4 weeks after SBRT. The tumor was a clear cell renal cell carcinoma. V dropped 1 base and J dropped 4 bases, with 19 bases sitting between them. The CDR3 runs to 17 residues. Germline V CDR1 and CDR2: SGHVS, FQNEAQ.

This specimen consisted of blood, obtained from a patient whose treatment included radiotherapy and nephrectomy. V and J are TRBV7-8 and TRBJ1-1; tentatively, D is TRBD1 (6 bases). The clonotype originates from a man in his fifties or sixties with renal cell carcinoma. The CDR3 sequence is CASSLEMGMGGGTEAFF. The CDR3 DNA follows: TGTGCCAGCAGCTTAGAAATGGGGATGGGAGGGGGCACTGAAGCTTTCTTT.